These 28 T cell receptor beta chains originate from one sample sequenced in a study of beta chain features in type 1 diabetes. Expressed TCRB transcripts were sequenced because the entire RNA isolate underwent reverse transcription. Libraries were prepared by immunoSEQ multiplex PCR; TCRdb keeps only in-frame clonotypes and omits some of them. Counted here are 300,000 to 400,000 clones, roughly 8% occurring once; the ten biggest clones make up less than 0.45%. Material for sequencing was central memory CD4+ T cells from blood. Every receptor here comes from a woman in her late teens or twenties in good health.

This clone was seen more than once but under ten times. The chain is built from TRBV7-2 and TRBJ2-1; D unclear. The CDR3 is 14 residues long. V shed 1 base and J shed 5 bases, with 9 bases lying between them. Germline lookup yields CDR1 SGHTA and CDR2 FQGNSA. DNA for the CDR3: TGTGCCAGCAGCTTAGGGCAGAGTAACAATGAGCAGTTCTTC. This sequence encodes CASSLGQSNNEQFF.

The chain has TRBV4-1 and TRBJ2-2, with TRBD2 matching over 12 bases. Looked up from germline, CDR1 is MGHRA and CDR2 is YSYEKL. After removal of 1 base from V and 6 bases from J, the junction contained 6 bases not matched to a gene. The CDR3 spans 17 residues. CDR3 coding DNA: TGCGCCAGCAGCCAAGTCCGACTAGCGGGAGTCCCCGGGGAGCTGTTTTTT. This codes for CASSQVRLAGVPGELFF.

This clone was seen more than once but under ten times. The chain carries TRBV7-2 and TRBJ2-7; 7 bases align to TRBD2. CDR3 size: 14 residues. Looked up from germline, CDR1 is SGHTA and CDR2 is FQGNSA. The V and J ends lost 0 bases and 3 bases, in that order; junction bases with no gene match: 2. The CDR3 sequence: CASSLASGYYEQYF. The CDR3 DNA follows: TGTGCCAGCAGCTTAGCTAGCGGGTACTACGAGCAGTACTTC.

This clone has just a few counts. V usage is TRBV18 and J usage is TRBJ2-3, with 12 bases identical to TRBD2. This CDR3 has 19 residues. Unmatched junction bases numbered 13, after V lost 6 bases and J lost 0 bases. Germline CDR1 KGHSH, CDR2 LQKENI. The CDR3 bases are TGTGCCAGCTCGCCTACCGTCCCTGGACTAGCGGGAAGCACAGATACGCAGTATTTT. Amino acids: CASSPTVPGLAGSTDTQYF.

The chain joins TRBV7-9 to TRBJ2-3, with D possibly matching TRBD2 (5 bases). Germline V lookup: CDR1 SEHNR, CDR2 FQNEAQ (reference sequence). V shed 4 bases and J shed 2 bases, with 10 bases lying between them. CDR3 size: 14 residues. CDR3 amino acids: CASSSADTTDTQYF. The CDR3 nucleotides read TGTGCCAGCAGCTCAGCGGATACCACAGATACGCAGTATTTT. The full variable domain, completed using reference TRBV7-9 and TRBJ2-3, is DTGVSQNPRHKITKRGQNVTFRCDPISEHNRLYWYRQTLGQGPEFLTYFQNEAQLEKSRLLSDRFSAERPKGSFSTLEIQRTEQGDSAMYLCASSSADTTDTQYFGPGTRLTVL.

The chain carries TRBV6-1 and TRBJ2-3, with D unresolved. The germline gives CDR1 MNHNS, CDR2 SASEGT. V gave up 4 bases and J gave up 0 bases, with 2 bases separating them. This CDR3 is 12 amino acids long. CDR3 DNA: TGTGCCAGCAGTGTCAGCACAGATACGCAGTATTTT. Amino acids: CASSVSTDTQYF.

At least ten counts were recorded for this clone. The gene calls are TRBV19 and TRBJ2-5; a weak D match, TRBD1 (6 bases). The CDR3 is 12 amino acids. In germline, CDR1 is LNHDA, CDR2 SQIVND (reference sequence). V lost 9 bases, J lost 4 bases, and 12 bases lay in between. The DNA for the CDR3 is TGTGCCAGCCAGGGGTCGGGAGAGACCCAGTACTTC. This codes for CASQGSGETQYF.

The chain carries TRBV7-2 and TRBJ2-4, with D hard to call. V was pared by 5 bases and J by 4 bases, with 12 bases between. This CDR3 is built from 14 residues. Germline-derived CDR1 and CDR2 are SGHTA and FQGNSA. CDR3: CASSQDGRKNIQYF. The CDR3 DNA reads as TGTGCCAGCAGCCAAGATGGACGGAAAAACATTCAGTACTTC.

This clone was counted between two and nine times. The chain recombines TRBV5-1 with TRBJ1-1; tentatively, D is TRBD1 (5 bases). CDR1 and CDR2 from the germline V gene are SGHRS and YFSETQ. V was pared by 4 bases and J by 0 bases, with 10 bases between. This CDR3 spans 14 amino acids. DNA of the CDR3: TGCGCCAGCAGCAGGGGAGGCATGAACACTGAAGCTTTCTTT. It translates to CASSRGGMNTEAFF.

The chain employs TRBV5-4 and TRBJ2-7, with no clear D. CDR1 SGHNT and CDR2 YYREEE come from the germline V gene (reference sequence). The CDR3 loop spans 14 amino acids. With 2 bases removed from V and 1 base from J, the gap between germline ends came to 10 bases. In nucleotides, the CDR3 is TGTGCCAGCAGCTTTGAGGACGGATCCTACGAGCAGTACTTC. Protein: CASSFEDGSYEQYF.

This clone was picked up many times. The chain employs TRBV5-1 and TRBJ2-1; 10 positions agree with TRBD2. CDR3 length equals 15 residues. From germline, CDR1 is SGHRS and CDR2 YFSETQ. Trimming cost V 0 bases and J 8 bases; bases outside gene matches: 5. The CDR3 loop is CASSLVLAGGHEQFF. The DNA for the CDR3 is TGCGCCAGCAGCTTGGTGTTAGCGGGAGGACATGAGCAGTTCTTC.

The sample holds many counts of this clone. V is TRBV21-1 and J is TRBJ2-1. TRBV21-1 is a documented pseudogene. The CDR3 totals 14 residues. CDR3 sequence (DNA): TGTGCCAGCAGAAAGGAAGAAGCAAACAATGAGCAGTTCTTC. It translates to CASRKEEANNEQFF.

In its sample, this clone was seen a few times. This sequence joins TRBV19 and TRBJ1-1; D unclear. This CDR3 has 16 residues. The germline V and J ends were trimmed by 3 bases and 4 bases, with 18 bases remaining between them. CDR1 and CDR2 from the germline V gene are LNHDA and SQIVND (reference sequence). The CDR3 DNA sequence: TGTGCCAGTAGTATGTCGGGCAGCCCGAGCCCCACTGAAGCTTTCTTT. Translated: CASSMSGSPSPTEAFF.

Only a few counts were recorded for this clone. The chain uses TRBV28 and TRBJ1-1; no firm D call. The CDR3 extends over 13 amino acids. The ends were cut back, 3 bases at V and 1 base at J, with 6 bases in the middle. Germline V gene sequence: CDR1 MDHEN, CDR2 SYDVKM. CDR3 loop: CASSFPRNTEAFF. Written as DNA, the CDR3 is TGTGCCAGCAGTTTCCCGCGGAACACTGAAGCTTTCTTT.

A few counts support this clone. J is TRBJ2-1 and V is TRBV19; maybe TRBD2 (5 bases). V was cut by 3 bases and J by 2 bases, with 14 bases left in between. From germline, CDR1 is LNHDA and CDR2 SQIVND (reference sequence). This CDR3 has 16 residues. The CDR3, as DNA: TGTGCCAGTAGTATGATAACGACTATGGCCTACAATGAGCAGTTCTTC. Amino acids: CASSMITTMAYNEQFF.

This clone was observed a handful of times. The chain has TRBV4-2 and TRBJ2-5; 13 positions match TRBD2. The CDR3 loop spans 16 amino acids. Germline CDR1 and CDR2: LGHNA and YNFKEQ. V lost 5 bases to trimming and J lost 2 bases; unmatched junction nucleotides: 5. DNA of the CDR3: TGTGCCAGCAGCAGGCAACTAGCGGGAGGGCAAGAGACCCAGTACTTC. Its protein product is CASSRQLAGGQETQYF.

This clone was picked up a small number of times. This sequence joins TRBV29-1 and TRBJ2-7; a weak D match, TRBD1 (5 bases). CDR1 and CDR2 from the germline V gene are SQVTM and ANQGSEA. The CDR3 contains 14 residues. V lost 4 bases and J 2 bases, leaving 15 bases between the germline ends. The CDR3 DNA sequence: TGCAGCGTTGGTTTAGGGGCTTCTCCCTACGAGCAGTACTTC. This translates into CSVGLGASPYEQYF.

The chain carries TRBV28 and TRBJ2-6; a weak D match, TRBD1 (5 bases). Germline V gene lookup returns CDR1 MDHEN and CDR2 SYDVKM. The CDR3 has 16 residues. V lost 4 bases, J lost 2 bases, and 12 bases lay in between. CDR3 DNA sequence: TGTGCCAGCAGTTCCATCGCCAGGGCTGGGGCCAACGTCCTGACTTTC. Protein: CASSSIARAGANVLTF.

V usage is TRBV5-4 and J usage is TRBJ2-7, with D unresolved. V dropped 0 bases and J dropped 5 bases, with 9 bases sitting between them. The length of the CDR3 is 13 residues. Germline V gene lookup returns CDR1 SGHNT and CDR2 YYREEE (reference sequence). In nucleotides, the CDR3 is TGTGCCAGCAGCTTGGGTAGTGAACACGAGCAGTACTTC. Protein product: CASSLGSEHEQYF.

This clone was observed a handful of times. This chain uses TRBV10-3 with TRBJ2-1; 8 bases line up with TRBD2. J gave up 2 bases and V 11 bases, and 8 bases lay outside the gene matches. The V gene's germline CDR1 is ENHRY and CDR2 SYGVKD. The CDR3 totals 14 residues. CDR3 amino acids: CAVGREGTYNEQFF. CDR3 sequence (DNA): TGTGCCGTAGGCCGGGAGGGCACCTACAATGAGCAGTTCTTC.

The chain carries TRBV19 and TRBJ2-5; D not resolved. V gave up 4 bases and J gave up 3 bases, with 9 bases separating them. This CDR3 spans 13 amino acids. CDR1 and CDR2 from the germline V gene are LNHDA and SQIVND (reference sequence). The CDR3 sequence is CASSNLLKETQYF. The CDR3 DNA reads TGTGCCAGTAGTAATTTGCTGAAAGAGACCCAGTACTTC.

There are a few counts of this clone. The gene calls are TRBV15 and TRBJ2-4; 7 bases agree with TRBD1. Losses at the gene ends were 3 bases for V and 4 bases for J; bases not matched to a gene: 3. The CDR3 is made up of 14 amino acids. Looked up from germline, CDR1 is LNHNV and CDR2 is YYDKDF (reference sequence). The CDR3 nucleotides are TGTGCCACCAGCAGGCAGACAGGGAAAAACATTCAGTACTTC. Amino acid sequence: CATSRQTGKNIQYF.

This clone was counted only a few times. This chain links TRBV7-6 with TRBJ2-1; D is uncertain. V was shortened by 1 base and J by 10 bases, with 8 bases between the two germline ends. From germline, CDR1 is SGHVS and CDR2 FNYEAQ. The CDR3 is made up of 12 amino acids. The CDR3 protein is CASSLVAGEQFF. CDR3 nucleotides: TGTGCCAGCAGCTTAGTAGCAGGCGAGCAGTTCTTC.

There are a few counts of this clone. The V and J genes are TRBV5-1 and TRBJ2-7, with 8 bases lining up with TRBD1. This CDR3 is built from 14 residues. V trimming: 0 bases; J trimming: 7 bases; junction bases outside the gene matches: 6. CDR1 is SGHRS, CDR2 YFSETQ, per germline. DNA of the CDR3: TGCGCCAGCAGCTTGGCCCCCACAGGGGGTGAGCAGTACTTC. Protein product: CASSLAPTGGEQYF.

This clone has at least ten counts. Other DNA variants within this sample encode the same CDR3. J is TRBJ2-2 and V is TRBV7-3, with D hard to call. V dropped 2 bases and J dropped 3 bases, with 4 bases sitting between them. CDR3 length equals 13 residues. Germline V gene data show CDR1 as SGHTA and CDR2 as FQGTGA. CDR3 sequence reads: CASSLGHTGELFF. The CDR3 region has the DNA TGTGCCAGCAGCTTAGGGCACACCGGGGAGCTGTTTTTT.

The rearrangement links TRBV6-5 to TRBJ2-7; the match to TRBD1 covers 10 bases. The CDR3 sequence is 16 residues long. Germline V CDR1 and CDR2: MNHEY, SVGAGI. Unmatched junction bases numbered 10, after V lost 4 bases and J lost 4 bases. CDR3 residues: CASSSPDRGGSYEQYF. DNA of the CDR3: TGTGCCAGCAGTTCCCCGGACAGGGGGGGGTCGTACGAGCAGTACTTC.

This clone was observed a few times. The chain carries TRBV7-9 and TRBJ1-2, with D uncertain. Trimming left V 1 base short and J 14 bases short, with 17 bases between. In germline, CDR1 is SEHNR, CDR2 FQNEAQ (reference sequence). The CDR3 loop spans 13 amino acids. CDR3 protein: CASSLEDGRGPTF. For the CDR3, the DNA is TGTGCCAGCAGCTTAGAGGACGGCCGCGGTCCTACCTTC.

This clone appeared a few times. V is TRBV5-1 and J is TRBJ2-3, with 14 bases aligning to TRBD2. The CDR3 is 18 residues long. J gave up 0 bases and V 4 bases, and 7 bases lay outside the gene matches. Germline V CDR1 and CDR2: SGHRS, YFSETQ. Here the CDR3 reads CASSLGTSGGYSTDTQYF. The CDR3 coding sequence is TGCGCCAGCAGCCTCGGGACTAGCGGGGGATACAGCACAGATACGCAGTATTTT.